This passage covers 14 T cell receptor beta chains from one sample sequenced in a study of T cells in women clearing cervical HPV infection. The protocol was immunoSEQ multiplex PCR, while the TCRdb copy is restricted to in-frame clones and leaves out a portion. The listing contains around 35,000 clones. Sequencing used blood buffy coat. These receptors came from a woman aged 18-70 years with a cervical HPV16 infection that either progressed to CIN3+ or cleared (not recorded which).

On this clone: The read terminates 3 residues before the CDR3 end, so the remaining end is supplied by the germline J gene. This chain joins TRBV19 and TRBJ2-2, with TRBD1 identical over 7 bases. The CDR3 is made up of 19 amino acids. Germline V lookup: CDR1 LNHDA, CDR2 SQIVND (reference sequence). V lost 7 bases to trimming and J lost 4 bases; unmatched junction nucleotides: 21. CDR3 bases read: TGTGCCAGTACCCTGAGCCGGACAATTGGCAGGGGGTTCACCGGGGAG. Translation: CASTLSRTIGRGFTGE. The whole CDR3 protein is CASTLSRTIGRGFTGELFF.

Points on this clone: Read sequence stops 3 residues before the CDR3 end, and the germline J gene provides the missing end. This chain links TRBV20-1 with TRBJ2-7; 7 bases agree with TRBD2. The ends lost 0 bases at V and 0 bases at J; junction bases unmatched: 8. The germline V gene encodes CDR1 DFQATT and CDR2 SNEGSKA (reference sequence). This CDR3 is built from 16 residues. Incomplete CDR3 DNA: TGCAGTGCTAGAGATTATCTTCGGGGGGACTCCTACGAG. It specifies CSARDYLRGDSYE. The whole CDR3 sequence is CSARDYLRGDSYEQYF.

For this clone: The read stops 3 residues short of the end of the CDR3; the missing end is completed from the germline J gene. The J gene is TRBJ2-2, the V gene TRBV7-9; D may be TRBD1 (6 bases). CDR1 and CDR2 (germline): SEHNR, FQNEAQ (reference sequence). CDR3 size: 14 residues. Trimming shortened V by 5 bases and J by 1 base, and 8 bases separated the two germline ends. The covered CDR3 bases are TGTGCCAGCAGCACGGGACAGAACACCGGGGAG. This gives the protein CASSTGQNTGE. From start to end, the CDR3 is CASSTGQNTGELFF.

For this clone: The CDR3 is cut off 3 residues early in the read; its end comes from the germline J gene. The chain has TRBV9 and TRBJ2-3; no reliable D call. Germline V CDR1 and CDR2: SGDLS, YYNGEE. V lost 1 base and J lost 4, with 10 bases in between. The CDR3 is made up of 14 amino acids. The CDR3 bases that were read are TGTGCCAGCAGCGTACGCCCAGAGGCAGATACG. Protein product: CASSVRPEADT. The full CDR3 protein is CASSVRPEADTQYF.

Comment on this clone: The read ends 3 residues shy of where the CDR3 ends; the end is completed using the germline J gene. V gene TRBV7-2 combines with J gene TRBJ2-1; D perhaps matches TRBD2 (6 bases). Germline CDR1 reads SGHTA; CDR2 reads FQGNSA. The CDR3 spans 13 residues. Trimming left V 5 bases short and J 5 bases short, with 10 bases between. The covered CDR3 bases are TGTGCCAGCAGCCGGGACTTAGACAATGAG. The encoded protein is CASSRDLDNE. The whole CDR3 protein reads CASSRDLDNEQFF.

With regard to this clone: The sequenced fragment ends 3 residues before the CDR3 boundary, so the rest is inferred from the germline J gene. The chain uses TRBV30 and TRBJ2-3; 12 bases line up with TRBD2. The CDR3 loop spans 16 amino acids. Germline trimming cut 2 bases from V and 3 bases from J; bases unmatched to any gene: 6. Germline CDR1 is GTSNPN and CDR2 is SVGIG (reference sequence). Incomplete CDR3 DNA: TGTGCCTGGAGTCCCGGACTAGCGGGGTGGACAGATACG. It encodes CAWSPGLAGWTDT. The complete CDR3 reads CAWSPGLAGWTDTQYF.

As regards this clone: The CDR3 end falls 3 residues outside the read, so it is completed with the germline J gene. This chain uses TRBV20-1 with TRBJ1-5; D not resolved. Germline V gene lookup returns CDR1 DFQATT and CDR2 SNEGSKA (reference sequence). The CDR3 has 17 amino acids. Trimming took 2 bases from V and 0 from J, leaving 17 bases between them. CDR3 in amino acids: CSARRVSRRNSNQPQHF. The sequenced CDR3 bases are TGCAGTGCTAGAAGGGTAAGCCGGAGGAATAGCAATCAGCCC.

Turning to this clone: Coverage ceases 3 residues before the CDR3 finishes, and the germline J gene fills in the end. The rearrangement joins TRBV14 to TRBJ2-1; possibly TRBD2 for D (6 bases). Trimming stripped 2 bases from V and 4 bases from J, with 9 bases between. Germline CDR1 reads SGHDN; CDR2 reads FVKESK. The CDR3 covers 14 residues. CDR3 bases read: TGTGCCAGCAGCCAATCTGGAGGGTACAATGAG. It is translated as CASSQSGGYNE. The whole CDR3 region reads CASSQSGGYNEQFF.

Turning to this clone: The read terminates 3 residues before the CDR3 end, so the remaining end is supplied by the germline J gene. The chain couples TRBV6-1 to TRBJ2-3, with D tentatively TRBD1 (6 bases). CDR1 is MNHNS, CDR2 SASEGT, per germline. The CDR3 loop spans 16 amino acids. CDR3 amino acids: CASSEAVQGVYQTQYF. Incomplete CDR3 DNA: TGTGCCAGCAGTGAAGCGGTACAGGGCGTTTATCAGACG.

To note about this clone: The read gets to within 3 residues of the CDR3 end, and the germline J gene fills in the rest. V is TRBV2 and J is TRBJ2-3; 10 bases are shared with TRBD2. The junction had 8 bases not matched to a gene; V was cut back by 1 base and J by 1 base. Germline values: CDR1 SNHLY, CDR2 FYNNEI. This CDR3 region has 18 residues. This CDR3 reads CASSEVGWLAGGTDTQYF. The CDR3 DNA, read in part, is TGTGCCAGCAGTGAAGTGGGGTGGCTAGCGGGGGGCACAGATACG.

On this clone itself: The CDR3 goes on 3 residues after the read ends, and that part is filled in from the germline J gene. The chain carries TRBV20-1 and TRBJ2-3; TRBD2 matches 9 bases. The CDR3 is 14 residues long. J gave up 4 bases and V 5 bases, and 7 bases lay outside the gene matches. CDR1 is DFQATT, CDR2 SNEGSKA, per germline (reference sequence). Partial CDR3 DNA: TGCAGTGCTTGCGGGGGGGCGGGGGCAGATACG. This translates into CSACGGAGADT. The whole CDR3 reads CSACGGAGADTQYF.

For this clone: The read ends 3 residues early relative to the CDR3; the germline J gene fills the gap. The chain is built from TRBV15 and TRBJ2-3; D is uncertain. Trimming cost V 0 bases and J 1 base, with 11 bases left between them. CDR3 length: 16 residues. Germline V lookup: CDR1 LNHNV, CDR2 YYDKDF (reference sequence). The CDR3 loop reads CATSRDQSAGTDTQYF. The DNA read from the CDR3 is TGTGCCACCAGCAGAGATCAGTCCGCAGGCACAGATACG.

This clone is identified as medium-sized from frequency. The DNA ends 3 residues before the CDR3 does, and the rest of the CDR3 is filled in from the germline J gene. The V gene is TRBV19, the J gene TRBJ2-5; 11 bases match TRBD2. Per germline, CDR1 LNHDA and CDR2 SQIVND (reference sequence). The CDR3 is 15 amino acids. After removal of 8 bases from V and 4 bases from J, the junction contained 9 bases not matched to a gene. CDR3 amino acids: CASGSIAGGAETQYF. CDR3 DNA, as far as it was read: TGTGCCAGTGGGTCGATAGCGGGGGGGGCAGAGACC.

Notes on this clone: The read terminates 3 residues before the CDR3 end, so the remaining end is supplied by the germline J gene. The V gene is TRBV18, the J gene TRBJ2-2; the D gene is possibly TRBD2 (5 bases). The CDR3 sequence is 16 residues long. CDR1 is KGHSH and CDR2 is LQKENI in the germline V gene. The sequenced part of the CDR3 DNA is TGTGCCAGCTCACCACGAGGGCCGCCATATAATGAAAAG. The encoded protein is CASSPRGPPYNEK. The entire CDR3 protein is CASSPRGPPYNEKLFF.